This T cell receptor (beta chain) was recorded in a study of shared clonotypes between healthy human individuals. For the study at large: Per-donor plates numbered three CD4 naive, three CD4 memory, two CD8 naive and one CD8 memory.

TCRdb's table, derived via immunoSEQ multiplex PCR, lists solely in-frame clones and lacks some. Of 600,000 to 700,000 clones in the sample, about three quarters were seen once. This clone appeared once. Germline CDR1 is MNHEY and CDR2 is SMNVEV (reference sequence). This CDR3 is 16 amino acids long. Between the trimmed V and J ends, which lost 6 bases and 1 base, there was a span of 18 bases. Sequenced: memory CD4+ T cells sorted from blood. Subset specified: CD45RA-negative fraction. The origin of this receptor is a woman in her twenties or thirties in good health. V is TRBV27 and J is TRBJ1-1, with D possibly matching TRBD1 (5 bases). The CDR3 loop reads CASSETVPVGNTEAFF. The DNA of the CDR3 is TGTGCCAGCAGCGAGACAGTCCCAGTGGGGAACACTGAAGCTTTCTTT.